This TCR beta chain derives from a study of blood T cell repertoires in COVID-19. Under the authors' procedure: The authors estimated nucleated cell counts from reference gene primer amplification. Method: immunoSEQ multiplex PCR; TCRdb's copy keeps in-frame clones and lacks some. The V and J calls and clone size come from that table; D and trimming were worked out from the DNA. In the table there are almost 400,000 clones, over 75% of which are singletons. This CDR3 comprises 16 residues. J was trimmed by 4 bases and V by 4 bases; bases with no gene match: 8. CDR1 and CDR2 from the germline V gene are LNHDA and SQIVND (reference sequence). Participant-reported clinical history was the basis for cohort assignment.

Sequencing was done on a sample of PBMCs or T cells enriched from blood (not recorded which). The receptor was isolated from a woman aged 25 to 39 with acute COVID-19. V is TRBV19 and J is TRBJ2-3; TRBD2 matches 10 bases. CDR3 sequence reads: CASSTESGGGPDTQYF. DNA of the CDR3: TGTGCCAGTAGTACCGAAAGCGGGGGGGGACCAGATACGCAGTATTTT.